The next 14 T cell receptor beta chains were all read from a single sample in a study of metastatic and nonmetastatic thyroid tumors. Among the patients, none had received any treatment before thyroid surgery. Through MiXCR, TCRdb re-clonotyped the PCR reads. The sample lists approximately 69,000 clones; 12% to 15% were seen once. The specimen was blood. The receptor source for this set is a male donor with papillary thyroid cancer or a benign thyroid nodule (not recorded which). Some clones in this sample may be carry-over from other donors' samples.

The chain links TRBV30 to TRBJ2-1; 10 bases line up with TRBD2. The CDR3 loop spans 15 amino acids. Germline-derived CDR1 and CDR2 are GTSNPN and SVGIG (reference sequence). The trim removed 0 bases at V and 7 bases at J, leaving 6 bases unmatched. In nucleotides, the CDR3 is TGTGCCTGGAGTGTAATAGCGGGAGGTAAGAATGAGCAGTTCTTC. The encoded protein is CAWSVIAGGKNEQFF.

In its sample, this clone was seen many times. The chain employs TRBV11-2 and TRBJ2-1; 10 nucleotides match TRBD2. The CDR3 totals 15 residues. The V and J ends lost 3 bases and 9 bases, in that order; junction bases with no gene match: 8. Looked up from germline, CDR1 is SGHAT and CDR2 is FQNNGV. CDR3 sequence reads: CASSLGLAGVSEQFF. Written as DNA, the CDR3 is TGTGCCAGCAGCTTGGGGCTAGCGGGAGTTAGTGAGCAGTTCTTC.

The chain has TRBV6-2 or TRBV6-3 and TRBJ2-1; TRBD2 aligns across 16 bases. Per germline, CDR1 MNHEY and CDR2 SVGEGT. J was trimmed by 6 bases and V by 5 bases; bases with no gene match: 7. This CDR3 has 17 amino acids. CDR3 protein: CASSHRGLAGGFNEQFF. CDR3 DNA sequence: TGTGCCAGCAGTCATCGGGGACTAGCGGGAGGGTTCAATGAGCAGTTCTTC.

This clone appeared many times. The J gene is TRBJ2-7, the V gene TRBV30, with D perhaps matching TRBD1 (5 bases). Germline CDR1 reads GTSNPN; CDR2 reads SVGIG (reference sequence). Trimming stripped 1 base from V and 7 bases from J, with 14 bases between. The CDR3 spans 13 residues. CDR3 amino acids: CAWSGQGAREQYF. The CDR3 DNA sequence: TGTGCCTGGAGTGGGCAGGGTGCGAGGGAGCAGTACTTC.

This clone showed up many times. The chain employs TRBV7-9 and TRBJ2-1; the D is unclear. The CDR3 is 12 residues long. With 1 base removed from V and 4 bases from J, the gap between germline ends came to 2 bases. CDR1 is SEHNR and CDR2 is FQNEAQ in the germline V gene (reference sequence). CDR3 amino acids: CASSLVYNEQFF. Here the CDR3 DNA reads TGTGCCAGCAGCTTAGTATACAATGAGCAGTTCTTC.

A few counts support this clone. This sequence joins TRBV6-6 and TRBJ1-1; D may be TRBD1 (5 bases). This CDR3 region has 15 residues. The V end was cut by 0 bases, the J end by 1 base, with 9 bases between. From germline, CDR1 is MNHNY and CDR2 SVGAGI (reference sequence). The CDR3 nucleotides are TGTGCCAGCAGTTACTCGGGACGGAGGAACACTGAAGCTTTCTTT. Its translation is CASSYSGRRNTEAFF.

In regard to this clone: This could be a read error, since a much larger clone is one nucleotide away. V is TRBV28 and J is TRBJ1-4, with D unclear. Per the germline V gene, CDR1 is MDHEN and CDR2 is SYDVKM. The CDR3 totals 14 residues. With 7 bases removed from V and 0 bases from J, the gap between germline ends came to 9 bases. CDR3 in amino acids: CASTPWATNEKLFF. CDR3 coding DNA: TGTGCCAGCACCCCCTGGGCAACTAATGAAAAACTGTTTTTT.

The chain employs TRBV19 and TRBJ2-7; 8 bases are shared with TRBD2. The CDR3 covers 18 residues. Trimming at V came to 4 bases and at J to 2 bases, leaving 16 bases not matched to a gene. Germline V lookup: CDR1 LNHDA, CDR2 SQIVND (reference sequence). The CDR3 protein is CASSNWANISGNTYEQYF. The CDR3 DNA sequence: TGTGCCAGTAGTAATTGGGCAAATATTAGCGGGAATACCTACGAGCAGTACTTC.

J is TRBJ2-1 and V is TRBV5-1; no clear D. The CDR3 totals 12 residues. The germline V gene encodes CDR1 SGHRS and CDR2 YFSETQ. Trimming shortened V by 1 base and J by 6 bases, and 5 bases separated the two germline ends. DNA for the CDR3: TGCGCCAGCAGCTTGATAAGCAATGAGCAGTTCTTC. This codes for CASSLISNEQFF.

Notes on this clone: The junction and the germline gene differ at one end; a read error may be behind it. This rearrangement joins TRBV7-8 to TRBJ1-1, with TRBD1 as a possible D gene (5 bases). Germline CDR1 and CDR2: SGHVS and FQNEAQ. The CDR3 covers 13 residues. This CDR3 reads CVSSQWDGTEAFF. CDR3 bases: TGTGTCAGCAGCCAATGGGACGGCACTGAAGCTTTCTTT.

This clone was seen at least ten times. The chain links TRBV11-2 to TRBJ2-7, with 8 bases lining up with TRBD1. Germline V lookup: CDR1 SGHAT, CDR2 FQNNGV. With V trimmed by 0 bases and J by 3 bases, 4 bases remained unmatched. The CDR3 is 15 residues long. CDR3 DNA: TGTGCCAGCAGCTTAGAGCCAGGGGGCGGCTACGAGCAGTACTTC. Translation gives CASSLEPGGGYEQYF.

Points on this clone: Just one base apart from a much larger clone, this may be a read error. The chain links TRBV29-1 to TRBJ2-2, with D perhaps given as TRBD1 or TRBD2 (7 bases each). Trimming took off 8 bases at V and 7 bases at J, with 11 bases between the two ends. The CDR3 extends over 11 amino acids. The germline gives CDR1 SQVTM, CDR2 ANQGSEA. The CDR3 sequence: CSSGGDGELFF. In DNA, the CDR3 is TGCAGCTCAGGGGGGGACGGGGAGCTGTTTTTT.

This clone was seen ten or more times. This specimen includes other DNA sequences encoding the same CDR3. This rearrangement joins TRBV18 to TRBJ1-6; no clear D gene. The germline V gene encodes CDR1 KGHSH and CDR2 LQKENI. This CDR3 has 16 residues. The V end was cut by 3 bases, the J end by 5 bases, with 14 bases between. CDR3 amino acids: CASSPAVRTDNSPLHF. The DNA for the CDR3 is TGTGCCAGCTCACCGGCGGTCAGGACTGATAATTCACCCCTCCACTTT.

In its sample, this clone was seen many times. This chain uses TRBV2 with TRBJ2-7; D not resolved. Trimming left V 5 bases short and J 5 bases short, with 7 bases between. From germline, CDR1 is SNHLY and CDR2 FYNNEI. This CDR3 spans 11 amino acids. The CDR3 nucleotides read TGTGCCAGCAGTCACAAGGACGAGCAGTACTTC. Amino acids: CASSHKDEQYF.